This T cell receptor (beta chain) was documented in a study of blood T cells in healthy people across ages. The table lists this clonotype with a few counts. The authors ran a second PCR of 7 to 11 cycles using a sample-barcoded 5' primer and a J-beta primer mix. TCRdb re-called the 5' RACE reads through MiXCR, storing one row per CDR3 protein. The sample includes fewer than 800,000 distinct CDR3 sequences, approximately 49% seen only once; the top ten take 25% to 35%. This TCR came from a woman aged 60-70 years in good health. The sequenced sample consisted of blood.

This CDR3 is CSVAGAREKLFF. As DNA, the CDR3 is TGCAGCGTTGCGGGGGCTCGTGAAAAACTGTTTTTT. The rearrangement joins TRBV29-1 to TRBJ1-4, with D perhaps matching TRBD1 (6 bases). From germline, CDR1 is SQVTM and CDR2 ANQGSEA. V lost 4 bases and J 7 bases, leaving 10 bases between the germline ends. The CDR3 covers 12 residues.